This TCR beta chain was observed in a study of T cell repertoires in cytomegalovirus infection. About the research overall: As its CMV epitopes, the study selected recently identified HLA-C-restricted and well-studied HLA-B-restricted targets. Signatures in public TCR beta sequences pointed to both CMV infection and matching HLA type.

As to this clonotype: Its antigen is unidentified.

One entry per CDR3 protein results from TCRdb running MiXCR on the reads. The profile shows about 220,000 distinct CDR3 sequences, approximately 38% of them singletons. V was clipped by 6 bases and J by 3 bases; unmatched bases: 10. The CDR3 contains 15 residues. Study-level findings and limits: What dominated the ex vivo response were HLA-C-restricted CMV-specific TCR beta clonotypes.

Source: CD8+ T cells from cultured PBMCs, taken from culture after CMV antigen stimulation. This sequence originates from a human donor in good health (CMV status not recorded). Some clones in this sample may be carry-over from other donors' samples. The genes are TRBV12-3 or TRBV12-4 and TRBJ2-5, with 7 nucleotides matching TRBD1. This CDR3 is CASSSTGTVEETQYF. The CDR3 nucleotides are TGTGCCAGCAGCTCTACCGGGACAGTCGAAGAGACCCAGTACTTC.